Listed here is a single T cell receptor (beta chain). The antigen is unknown. The data were obtained in a study of shared clonotypes between healthy human individuals. Study overall: A donor's plate count was three for CD4 naive and three for CD4 memory; CD8 naive had two and CD8 memory one.

Regarding the study as a whole: Rarefaction analysis demonstrated incomplete sorted-subset sequencing notwithstanding large depth.

The germline V and J ends were trimmed by 6 bases and 6 bases, with 20 bases remaining between them. The CDR3 has 16 amino acids. The germline V gene encodes CDR1 SGHTA and CDR2 FQGNSA. Nashville, Tennessee was home to all donors, who were Caucasian adults. Researchers partitioned CD4+ cells into CD45RA+ naive and CD45RA-negative memory subsets. The data were produced by immunoSEQ multiplex PCR, yet TCRdb's version contains in-frame clones alone and is incomplete. The table shows millions of clones, with 85% to 95% occurring only once. The chain carries TRBV7-2 and TRBJ1-4; tentative D call: TRBD1 (5 bases). Sequenced input: naive CD4+ T cells sorted from blood. As to subset: CD45RA+ positively selected. This receptor was identified in a young man in good health. CDR3 loop: CASSDAGFRKYEKLFF. The CDR3 DNA follows: TGTGCCAGCAGTGATGCAGGGTTCCGCAAATATGAAAAACTGTTTTTT.